One sample yielded the 21 T cell receptor beta chains listed below, sequenced in a study of CD8 T cells in ankylosing spondylitis. TCRdb called the 5' RACE reads again in MiXCR, with one record for every CDR3 protein. In the table there are some 200,000 distinct CDR3 sequences, around 13% of which are singletons. The sequenced material came from blood, either unsorted or a sorted T cell fraction (not recorded which). All receptors derive from a male donor with ankylosing spondylitis or in good health (not recorded which).

The chain employs TRBV7-6 and TRBJ2-7; D not certain. Germline V lookup: CDR1 SGHVS, CDR2 FNYEAQ. The CDR3 covers 14 residues. V lost 1 base to trimming and J lost 6 bases, with 13 bases between them. This CDR3 reads CASSLERRLAEQYF. As DNA, the CDR3 is TGTGCCAGCAGCTTAGAACGGCGGCTGGCCGAGCAGTACTTC. The full variable domain, with the rest looked up from reference TRBV7-6 and TRBJ2-7, is GAGVSQSPRYKVTKRGQDVALRCDPISGHVSLYWYRQALGQGPEFLTYFNYEAQQDKSGLPNDRFSAERPEGSISTLTIQRTEQRDSAMYRCASSLERRLAEQYFGPGTRLTVT.

The chain joins TRBV20-1 to TRBJ2-1, with 9 bases identical to TRBD2. With 4 bases clipped from V and 9 bases from J, the junction kept 10 bases outside the gene matches. The CDR3 has 14 residues. Germline V gives CDR1 DFQATT, CDR2 SNEGSKA (reference sequence). The CDR3 DNA is TGCAGTGCTAAGCGAGCGGGGGGCCCCGGTGAGCAGTTCTTC. Translation: CSAKRAGGPGEQFF.

V and J are TRBV2 and TRBJ2-7; no reliable D call. CDR1 is SNHLY, CDR2 FYNNEI, per germline. V was shortened by 2 bases and J by 5 bases, with 13 bases between the two germline ends. CDR3 size: 14 residues. The CDR3 nucleotides are TGTGCCAGCAGTGAATGGACGGAATCGGACGAGCAGTACTTC. Its protein is CASSEWTESDEQYF.

The rearrangement links TRBV18 to TRBJ1-2, with D perhaps matching TRBD1 (5 bases). V lost 6 bases and J 4 bases, leaving 15 bases between the germline ends. Germline CDR1 KGHSH, CDR2 LQKENI. The CDR3 is 14 residues long. The CDR3 bases are TGTGCCAGCTCCCCAGCTGGAGGGGTCTATGGCTACACCTTC. Protein: CASSPAGGVYGYTF.

This clonotype was observed a handful of times. The chain joins TRBV7-9 to TRBJ2-3; 8 positions match TRBD2. The germline V gene encodes CDR1 SEHNR and CDR2 FQNEAQ (reference sequence). The V segment lost 7 bases and the J segment 8 bases; nucleotides outside the gene matches: 8. The CDR3 sequence is 13 residues long. In nucleotides, the CDR3 is TGTGCCAGCACCCGGGGGGGACTCCGTACGCAGTATTTT. Encoded protein: CASTRGGLRTQYF.

This clonotype was recorded a few times. The V call is TRBV7-9, the J call TRBJ2-7, with D hard to call. V lost 5 bases, J lost 2 bases, and 13 bases lay in between. CDR3 length equals 14 residues. From germline, CDR1 is SEHNR and CDR2 FQNEAQ (reference sequence). The CDR3 loop reads CASSPGPAPYEQYF. The CDR3 nucleotides read TGTGCCAGCAGCCCCGGACCAGCCCCCTACGAGCAGTACTTC.

The rearrangement uses TRBV12-3 or TRBV12-4 and TRBJ2-5; 10 bases agree with TRBD2. This CDR3 has 15 amino acids. V shed 5 bases, J shed 4 bases, and the junction held 7 bases outside the gene matches. CDR3 amino acids: CASSPVAGGVETQYF. In DNA, the CDR3 is TGTGCCAGCAGTCCGGTAGCGGGAGGAGTAGAGACCCAGTACTTC.

V and J are TRBV3-1 and TRBJ1-2, with 10 bases fitting TRBD1. J was trimmed by 5 bases and V by 6 bases; bases with no gene match: 6. This CDR3 is 14 amino acids long. CDR1 and CDR2 from the germline V gene are LGHDT and YNNKEL (reference sequence). The CDR3 DNA sequence: TGTGCCAGCAGTCGACAGGGGGCTTATTATGGCTACACCTTC. Translation: CASSRQGAYYGYTF.

The chain recombines TRBV7-9 with TRBJ1-1; 7 nucleotides agree with TRBD1. The junction had 6 bases not matched to a gene; V was cut back by 4 bases and J by 1 base. This CDR3 spans 15 amino acids. CDR1 is SEHNR and CDR2 is FQNEAQ in the germline V gene (reference sequence). CDR3 sequence reads: CASSSTGRGNTEAFF. In DNA, the CDR3 is TGTGCCAGCAGCTCGACAGGGAGGGGGAACACTGAAGCTTTCTTT.

This clonotype was recorded many times. V is TRBV4-1 and J is TRBJ2-7, with D perhaps matching TRBD1 (5 bases). Germline V CDR1 and CDR2: MGHRA, YSYEKL. The CDR3 covers 16 residues. Trimming shortened V by 1 base and J by 3 bases, and 16 bases separated the two germline ends. CDR3 residues: CASSQVGGAGGYEQYF. For the CDR3, the DNA is TGCGCCAGCAGCCAAGTGGGTGGGGCAGGCGGCTACGAGCAGTACTTC.

This clonotype was seen a few times. This chain joins TRBV11-2 and TRBJ2-2; D tentatively reads TRBD1 or TRBD2 (5 bases each). CDR1 and CDR2 (germline): SGHAT, FQNNGV. This CDR3 region has 15 residues. The germline V and J ends were trimmed by 4 bases and 3 bases, with 12 bases remaining between them. In DNA, the CDR3 is TGTGCCAGCAGCTCCACCGGGACGTACACCGGGGAGCTGTTTTTT. Translated, it gives CASSSTGTYTGELFF.

The chain combines TRBV11-2 with TRBJ2-3; 10 nucleotides line up with TRBD2. The CDR3 is 17 amino acids. The V gene's germline CDR1 is SGHAT and CDR2 FQNNGV. The trim removed 5 bases at V and 1 base at J, leaving 9 bases unmatched. The CDR3 DNA reads TGTGCCAGCAGCCCCCGAGGACTAGCGGAACGCACAGATACGCAGTATTTT. The encoded protein is CASSPRGLAERTDTQYF.

This clonotype was counted a few times. The chain employs TRBV5-8 and TRBJ1-5; D remains unclear. The CDR3 contains 15 residues. Germline V CDR1 and CDR2: SGHTS, YDEGEE. The V gene lost 0 bases and the J gene lost 2 bases, with 9 bases spanning the gap. The CDR3 DNA is TGTGCCAGCAGCTTGGGTGGCTACGGCAATCAGCCCCAGCATTTT. This translates into CASSLGGYGNQPQHF.

This chain connects TRBV7-9 to TRBJ1-2; 7 bases align to TRBD1. Germline assignment: CDR1 SEHNR and CDR2 FQNEAQ (reference sequence). CDR3 size: 16 residues. V shed 3 bases, J shed 6 bases, and the junction held 13 bases outside the gene matches. CDR3 sequence reads: CASSLADRALTDGYTF. The CDR3 bases are TGTGCCAGCAGCTTGGCAGACAGGGCCCTTACGGATGGCTACACCTTC.

This clonotype was seen only a few times. The J gene is TRBJ2-7, the V gene TRBV4-1, with D maybe TRBD1 (6 bases). CDR3 length equals 15 residues. V was shortened by 1 base and J by 6 bases, with 16 bases between the two germline ends. Looked up from germline, CDR1 is MGHRA and CDR2 is YSYEKL. The CDR3 sequence: CASSQVAHGTIEQYF. In nucleotides, the CDR3 is TGCGCCAGCAGCCAAGTTGCGCATGGGACAATCGAGCAGTACTTC.

This chain connects TRBV13 to TRBJ2-3; 8 bases line up with TRBD1. V was pared by 4 bases and J by 5 bases, with 11 bases of the junction left unmatched. CDR1 and CDR2 from the germline V gene are PRHDT and FYEKMQ (reference sequence). This CDR3 spans 16 amino acids. The DNA for the CDR3 is TGTGCCAGCAGCTCAAGCGACAGGGGTAGACGAGATACGCAGTATTTT. It is translated as CASSSSDRGRRDTQYF.

This clonotype has more than one count but fewer than ten. J is TRBJ1-2 and V is TRBV4-2; no definite D call. V was shortened by 7 bases and J by 3 bases, with 9 bases between the two germline ends. CDR1 LGHNA and CDR2 YNFKEQ come from the germline V gene. The CDR3 runs to 12 residues. The CDR3 here is CASNRGDYGYTF. CDR3 nucleotides: TGTGCCAGCAACCGGGGAGACTATGGCTACACCTTC.

The chain couples TRBV12-3 or TRBV12-4 to TRBJ1-5, with D possibly TRBD1 on 6 matching bases. This CDR3 has 14 residues. V was cut by 2 bases and J by 7 bases, with 12 bases left in between. The CDR3 DNA reads as TGTGCCAGCAGTTTATGGGGGGCTGGACAGCCCCAGCATTTT. Protein product: CASSLWGAGQPQHF.

The CDR3 DNA sequence: TGTGCCAGCAGTGATCCCCGGGCCTACAATGAGCAGTTCTTC. It translates to CASSDPRAYNEQFF. This chain joins TRBV2 and TRBJ2-1; D ambiguous. This CDR3 comprises 14 residues. Germline V gene lookup returns CDR1 SNHLY and CDR2 FYNNEI. Trimming shortened V by 3 bases and J by 2 bases, and 8 bases separated the two germline ends.

J is TRBJ2-7 and V is TRBV10-3; 15 bases are shared with TRBD2. J gave up 3 bases and V 7 bases, and 10 bases lay outside the gene matches. The CDR3 covers 17 residues. Looked up from germline, CDR1 is ENHRY and CDR2 is SYGVKD. The CDR3 bases are TGTGCCATCAACGTTATAGGACTAGCGGGAGGGTTCTACGAGCAGTACTTC. Translation gives CAINVIGLAGGFYEQYF.

This clonotype has more than one count but fewer than ten. This chain connects TRBV7-2 to TRBJ2-3; D unclear. With 5 bases removed from V and 0 bases from J, the gap between germline ends came to 15 bases. CDR1 and CDR2 (germline): SGHTA, FQGNSA. The CDR3 extends over 16 amino acids. CDR3 DNA sequence: TGTGCCAGCAGCCCCCCCCTAGTCGACAGCACAGATACGCAGTATTTT. Encoded protein: CASSPPLVDSTDTQYF.